Each of the 18 T cell receptor beta chains below was sequenced from the same sample in a study of blood T cell repertoires in COVID-19. Produced via immunoSEQ multiplex PCR; TCRdb's table is partial and in-frame only. The table shows approximately 210,000 clones, with 84% occurring only once. Sequencing was carried out using peripheral blood. Receptors were obtained from a man aged 30-40 years with active or convalescent COVID-19.

This clone was recorded once. The chain uses TRBV11-2 and TRBJ1-2, with D perhaps matching TRBD1 (5 bases). Trimming pared 5 bases from V and 2 bases from J, leaving 15 bases between. This CDR3 comprises 15 residues. Germline V lookup: CDR1 SGHAT, CDR2 FQNNGV. Here the CDR3 reads CASSPAGLGNYGYTF. In DNA, the CDR3 is TGTGCCAGCAGCCCGGCAGGGTTGGGAAACTATGGCTACACCTTC. The complete variable domain, with remaining parts taken from reference TRBV11-2 and TRBJ1-2, reads EAGVAQSPRYKIIEKRQSVAFWCNPISGHATLYWYQQILGQGPKLLIQFQNNGVVDDSQLPKDRFSAERLKGVDSTLKIQPAKLEDSAVYLCASSPAGLGNYGYTFGSGTRLTVV.

The chain recombines TRBV6-2 or TRBV6-3 with TRBJ1-2; 7 nucleotides align to TRBD1. Trimming at V came to 5 bases and at J to 4 bases, leaving 10 bases not matched to a gene. This CDR3 comprises 15 residues. The germline CDR1 and CDR2 sequences are MNHEY and SVGEGT. This CDR3 reads CASSRSTGNLYGYTF. The CDR3 bases are TGTGCCAGCAGTCGATCGACAGGGAACCTCTATGGCTACACCTTC.

This clone was observed a few times. The V gene is TRBV29-1, the J gene TRBJ2-5, with TRBD2 matching 9 bases. The CDR3 has 15 amino acids. Germline assignment: CDR1 SQVTM and CDR2 ANQGSEA. The V segment lost 3 bases and the J segment 5 bases; nucleotides outside the gene matches: 10. The CDR3 DNA reads as TGCAGCGTTGACGGGTTAGCGGGAGCTTCGGAGACCCAGTACTTC. It translates to CSVDGLAGASETQYF.

V and J are TRBV7-9 and TRBJ1-6; D might be TRBD1 (5 bases). This CDR3 has 16 residues. V lost 5 bases to trimming and J lost 6 bases, with 17 bases between them. CDR1 and CDR2 from the germline V gene are SEHNR and FQNEAQ (reference sequence). CDR3 residues: CASSPDQGAGNSPLHF. CDR3 nucleotide sequence: TGTGCCAGCAGCCCTGATCAGGGAGCGGGTAATTCACCCCTCCACTTT.

This clone turned up a few times. The J gene is TRBJ2-5, the V gene TRBV30; TRBD1 matches at 8 bases. The CDR3 runs to 13 residues. Germline trimming cut 3 bases from V and 1 base from J; bases unmatched to any gene: 1. CDR1 and CDR2 from the germline V gene are GTSNPN and SVGIG (reference sequence). CDR3 protein: CAWRGTGQETQYF. The CDR3, as DNA: TGTGCCTGGAGGGGGACAGGCCAAGAGACCCAGTACTTC.

The rearrangement joins TRBV10-3 to TRBJ2-7; D might be TRBD2 (5 bases). There are 15 residues in the CDR3. With 6 bases removed from V and 2 bases from J, the gap between germline ends came to 17 bases. The germline V gene has CDR1 ENHRY and CDR2 SYGVKD. The CDR3 loop reads CAIRDPGKETYEQYF. The CDR3 bases are TGTGCCATCAGAGACCCGGGGAAAGAGACCTACGAGCAGTACTTC.

The chain combines TRBV28 with TRBJ2-2; 8 nucleotides align to TRBD1. The CDR3 runs 15 residues. V lost 6 bases to trimming and J lost 4 bases; unmatched junction nucleotides: 7. The germline CDR1 and CDR2 sequences are MDHEN and SYDVKM. The CDR3 sequence: CASSRGQEVTGELFF. The CDR3 DNA is TGTGCCAGCAGCCGGGGACAGGAGGTCACCGGGGAGCTGTTTTTT.

This chain uses TRBV9 with TRBJ2-3, with D unresolved. Trimming cost V 0 bases and J 0 bases, with 8 bases left between them. Per the germline V gene, CDR1 is SGDLS and CDR2 is YYNGEE. CDR3 size: 15 residues. The CDR3 loop is CASSVVPESTDTQYF. The CDR3 region has the DNA TGTGCCAGCAGCGTAGTCCCCGAGAGCACAGATACGCAGTATTTT.

CDR3 nucleotides: TGTGCCAGTCCGTGCCTCTTGGTCGGGAGAGGGAATGAGCAGTTCTTC. This codes for CASPCLLVGRGNEQFF. This chain uses TRBV6-4 with TRBJ2-1; TRBD2 might be the D (6 bases). The length of the CDR3 is 16 residues. The V gene's germline CDR1 is MRHNA and CDR2 SNTAGT. The ends were cut back, 9 bases at V and 7 bases at J, with 25 bases in the middle.

The rearrangement links TRBV3-1 (or the pseudogene TRBV3-2) to TRBJ2-7; 11 bases agree with TRBD1. Germline loops: CDR1 LGHDT, CDR2 YNNKEL (reference sequence). J lost 4 bases, V lost 0 bases, and 2 bases had no gene match. The CDR3 consists of 15 residues. The CDR3 is CASSQDRDRGYEQYF. The CDR3 DNA reads TGTGCCAGCAGCCAAGACAGGGACAGGGGGTACGAGCAGTACTTC.

V is TRBV11-2 and J is TRBJ2-2; tentative D call: TRBD2 (6 bases). The CDR3 sequence is 15 residues long. V was trimmed by 1 base and J by 2 bases, leaving 8 bases between them. Per germline, CDR1 SGHAT and CDR2 FQNNGV. The CDR3 bases are TGTGCCAGCAGCTTAGTGCGGGGAAACACCGGGGAGCTGTTTTTT. Encoded protein: CASSLVRGNTGELFF. Full variable domain (outside the CDR3, taken from reference TRBV11-2 and TRBJ2-2): EAGVAQSPRYKIIEKRQSVAFWCNPISGHATLYWYQQILGQGPKLLIQFQNNGVVDDSQLPKDRFSAERLKGVDSTLKIQPAKLEDSAVYLCASSLVRGNTGELFFGEGSRLTVL.

The rearrangement uses TRBV19 and TRBJ1-1, with D tentatively TRBD1 (6 bases). The CDR3 length is 19 residues. The germline V and J ends were trimmed by 6 bases and 5 bases, with 31 bases remaining between them. CDR1 LNHDA and CDR2 SQIVND come from the germline V gene (reference sequence). In nucleotides, the CDR3 is TGTGCCAGTAGCCACCGACAACCCTTGACAAGAGGCCAGGGGACTGAAGCTTTCTTT. It yields the protein CASSHRQPLTRGQGTEAFF.

This clone is a singleton in its sample. The chain couples TRBV19 to TRBJ2-1; 13 nucleotides align to TRBD2. Germline V gene sequence: CDR1 LNHDA, CDR2 SQIVND (reference sequence). The V gene end was trimmed by 2 bases and the J gene end by 3 bases; junction bases not matched to a gene: 4. This CDR3 is built from 17 residues. CDR3 in amino acids: CASSIMGLAGYYNEQFF. CDR3 bases: TGTGCCAGTAGTATAATGGGACTAGCGGGGTACTACAATGAGCAGTTCTTC.

This chain joins TRBV7-2 and TRBJ1-1, with D hard to call. Looked up from germline, CDR1 is SGHTA and CDR2 is FQGNSA. The ends were cut back, 1 base at V and 4 bases at J, with 7 bases in the middle. The CDR3 is 13 amino acids. The CDR3 loop reads CASSLGGSTEAFF. The CDR3 nucleotides read TGTGCCAGCAGCTTAGGAGGGAGCACTGAAGCTTTCTTT.

The CDR3 coding sequence is TGCGCCAGCAGCCGGGTAGGACACTACAATGAGCAGTTCTTC. It encodes CASSRVGHYNEQFF. This chain connects TRBV4-1 to TRBJ2-1, with D perhaps matching TRBD1 (5 bases). The CDR3 runs 14 residues. Trimming removed 4 bases from V and 3 bases from J, with 10 bases in between. Germline lookup yields CDR1 MGHRA and CDR2 YSYEKL.

This chain connects TRBV27 to TRBJ2-7; D possibly corresponds to TRBD2 (5 bases). The CDR3 is 15 residues long. Trimming removed 3 bases at V and 5 bases at J, with 17 bases between. Germline V gives CDR1 MNHEY, CDR2 SMNVEV (reference sequence). This chain's CDR3 is CASSLRGYILNEQYF. The CDR3 DNA reads TGTGCCAGCAGTTTGAGAGGGTATATACTCAACGAGCAGTACTTC.

This clone has only one observation. The rearrangement uses TRBV7-2 and TRBJ2-1; 11 bases fit TRBD2. Trimming took 1 base from V and 8 from J; bases not matched to a gene: 7. The CDR3 totals 16 residues. Germline V gives CDR1 SGHTA, CDR2 FQGNSA. DNA of the CDR3: TGTGCCAGCAGCTTAGGCGGTAGCGGGAGGGTTTATGAGCAGTTCTTC. Protein: CASSLGGSGRVYEQFF.

The V gene is TRBV25-1, the J gene TRBJ1-2; maybe TRBD1 (5 bases). This CDR3 has 17 residues. Germline V gene data show CDR1 as MGHDK and CDR2 as SYGVNS. Deletions cut 5 bases from V and 2 bases from J, with 21 bases between. The CDR3 protein is CASSISGGRGLNYGYTF. The CDR3 DNA reads TGTGCCAGCAGTATCTCGGGGGGGAGAGGGTTAAACTATGGCTACACCTTC.